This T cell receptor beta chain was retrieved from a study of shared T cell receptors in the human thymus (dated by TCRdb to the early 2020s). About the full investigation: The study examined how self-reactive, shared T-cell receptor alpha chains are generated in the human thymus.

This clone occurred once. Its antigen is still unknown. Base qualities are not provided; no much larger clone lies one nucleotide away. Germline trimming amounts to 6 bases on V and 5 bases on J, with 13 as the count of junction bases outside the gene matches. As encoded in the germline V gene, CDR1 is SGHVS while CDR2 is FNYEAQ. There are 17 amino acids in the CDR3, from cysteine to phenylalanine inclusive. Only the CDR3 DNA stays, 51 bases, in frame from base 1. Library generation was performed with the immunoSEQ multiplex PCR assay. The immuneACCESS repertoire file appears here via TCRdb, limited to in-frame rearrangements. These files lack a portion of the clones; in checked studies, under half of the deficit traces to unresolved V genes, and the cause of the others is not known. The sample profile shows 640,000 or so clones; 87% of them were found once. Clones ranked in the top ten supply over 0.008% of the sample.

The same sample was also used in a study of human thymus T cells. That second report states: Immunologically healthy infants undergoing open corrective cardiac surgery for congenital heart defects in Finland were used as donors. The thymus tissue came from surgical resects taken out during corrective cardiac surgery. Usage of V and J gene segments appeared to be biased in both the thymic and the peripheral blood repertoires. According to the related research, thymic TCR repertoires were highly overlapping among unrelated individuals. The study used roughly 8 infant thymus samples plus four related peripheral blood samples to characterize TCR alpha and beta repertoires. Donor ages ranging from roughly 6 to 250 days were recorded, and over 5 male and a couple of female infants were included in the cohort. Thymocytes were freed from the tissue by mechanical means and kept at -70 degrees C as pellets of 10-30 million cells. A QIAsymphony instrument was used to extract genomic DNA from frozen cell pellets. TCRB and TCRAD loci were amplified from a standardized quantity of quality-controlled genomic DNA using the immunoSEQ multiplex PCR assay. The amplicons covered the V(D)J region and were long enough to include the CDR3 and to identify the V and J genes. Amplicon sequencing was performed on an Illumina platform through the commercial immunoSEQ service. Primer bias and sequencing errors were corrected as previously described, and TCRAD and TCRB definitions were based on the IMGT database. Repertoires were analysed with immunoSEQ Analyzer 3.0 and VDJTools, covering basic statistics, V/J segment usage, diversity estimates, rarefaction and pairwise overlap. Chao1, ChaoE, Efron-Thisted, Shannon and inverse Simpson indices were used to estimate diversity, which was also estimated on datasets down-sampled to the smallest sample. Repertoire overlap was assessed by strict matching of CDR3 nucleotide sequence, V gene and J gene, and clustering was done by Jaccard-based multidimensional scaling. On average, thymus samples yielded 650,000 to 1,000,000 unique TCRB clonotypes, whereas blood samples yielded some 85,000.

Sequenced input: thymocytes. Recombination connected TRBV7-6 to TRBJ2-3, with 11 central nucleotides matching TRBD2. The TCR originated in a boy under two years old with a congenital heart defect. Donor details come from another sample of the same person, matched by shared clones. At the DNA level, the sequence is TGTGCCAGCAGTTCCCCCCTTAGCGGGAGGGAGGTAGATACGCAGTATTTT. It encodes CASSSPLSGREVDTQYF.